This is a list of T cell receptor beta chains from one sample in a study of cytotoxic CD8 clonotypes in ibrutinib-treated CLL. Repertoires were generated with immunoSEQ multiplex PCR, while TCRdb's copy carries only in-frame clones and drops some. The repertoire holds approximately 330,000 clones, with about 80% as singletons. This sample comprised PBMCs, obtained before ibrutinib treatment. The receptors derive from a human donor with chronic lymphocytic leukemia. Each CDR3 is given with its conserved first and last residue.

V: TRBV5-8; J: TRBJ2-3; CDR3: CASSLVGPFTDTQYF
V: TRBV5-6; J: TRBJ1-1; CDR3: CASTLVGNTEAFF
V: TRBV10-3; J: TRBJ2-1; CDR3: CAISLTLTGDGYNEQFF
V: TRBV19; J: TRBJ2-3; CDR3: CASSVRDYTDTQYF
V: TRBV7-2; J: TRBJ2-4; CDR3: CASSSLQGVVKNIQYF
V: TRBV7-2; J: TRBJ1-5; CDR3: CASSLASRGASNQPQHF
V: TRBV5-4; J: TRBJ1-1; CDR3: CASTSLASPSAEAFF
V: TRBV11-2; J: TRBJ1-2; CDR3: CASSFGGLYYGYTF
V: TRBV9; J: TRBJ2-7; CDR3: CASSRSGDSYEQYF
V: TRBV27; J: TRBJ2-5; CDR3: CASKTHGTLQETQYF
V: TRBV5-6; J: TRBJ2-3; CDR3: CASSHGVGTDTQYF
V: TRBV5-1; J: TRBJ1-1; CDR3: CASSLGHRNTEAFF
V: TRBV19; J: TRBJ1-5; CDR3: CASMRDLASNQPQHF
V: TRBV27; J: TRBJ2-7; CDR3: CASSSGQSYEQYF
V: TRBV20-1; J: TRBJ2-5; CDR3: CSATQETQYF
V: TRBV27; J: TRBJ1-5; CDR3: CASSLSKQPSNQPQHF
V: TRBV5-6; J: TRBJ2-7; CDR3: CASSLVLEPYEQYF
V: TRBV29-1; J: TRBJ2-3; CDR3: CSVDQVPDTQYF
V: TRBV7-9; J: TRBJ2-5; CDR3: CASSRTEKLIQETQYF
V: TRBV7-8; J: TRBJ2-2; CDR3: CASSARLAGGPGELFF
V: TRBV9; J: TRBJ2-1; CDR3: CASSVGVASGSPNEQFF
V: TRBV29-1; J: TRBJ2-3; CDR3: CSVEIAGGSDTQYF
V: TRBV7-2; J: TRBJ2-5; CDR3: CASSAKVAGRETQYF
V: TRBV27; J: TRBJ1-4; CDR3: CASSSQQGFNEKLFF
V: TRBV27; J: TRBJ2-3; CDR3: CASSSPGQGGTDTQYF